This is a list of T cell receptor beta chains from one sample in a study of OX40 agonist ivuxolimab in advanced cancers. Clones were sequenced by immunoSEQ multiplex PCR, and TCRdb holds only the in-frame ones, with some missing. The sample carries about 69,000 clones, about 88% recorded once. The sequenced sample was CD4+ or CD8+ T cells sorted from blood, obtained in a trial of the OX40 agonist ivuxolimab. The receptors were gathered from an adult with an advanced solid tumor such as melanoma, head and neck, liver or kidney cancer. The CDR3 runs from the conserved cysteine through the conserved F or W. The D gene is left open where the match is weak. The size field is filled for only some rows; it gives once, few, many or a size class.

once	14	TRBV6-1	TRBD1	TRBJ1-2	CASSMGQGSYGYTF	TGTGCCAGCAGTATGGGACAGGGGAGCTATGGCTACACCTTC
.	14	TRBV6-6	.	TRBJ1-5	CASSYSMGNQPQHF	TGTGCCAGCAGTTACTCGATGGGGAACCAGCCCCAGCATTTT
.	15	TRBV5-1	.	TRBJ2-5	CASSLAISGQETQYF	TGCGCCAGCAGCTTGGCCATTTCCGGGCAAGAGACCCAGTACTTC
.	16	TRBV18	.	TRBJ2-5	CASSTRGGGGGETQYF	TGTGCCAGCTCGACGAGGGGAGGAGGGGGAGGAGAGACCCAGTACTTC
.	15	TRBV27	TRBD2	TRBJ2-7	CASSEPGTSRYEQYF	TGTGCCAGCAGTGAACCCGGGACTAGCCGCTACGAGCAGTACTTC
.	14	TRBV19	TRBD2	TRBJ2-3	CASSNPGRARGQYF	TGTGCCAGTAGCAACCCCGGGAGGGCCCGGGGGCAGTATTTT
.	16	TRBV29-1	.	TRBJ1-2	CSVEDGRVAFNYGYTF	TGCAGCGTTGAAGATGGGCGAGTAGCTTTTAACTATGGCTACACCTTC
.	16	TRBV11-2	.	TRBJ2-7	CASSSFLDRQSYEQYF	TGTGCCAGCAGCTCCTTCTTGGACCGTCAGAGCTACGAGCAGTACTTC
.	15	TRBV11-2	TRBD2	TRBJ2-7	CASSLPGLAGAEQYF	TGTGCCAGCAGTTTACCGGGTCTAGCGGGAGCCGAGCAGTACTTC
.	12	TRBV7-9	TRBD1	TRBJ2-7	CASSRTGNEQYF	TGTGCCAGCAGCCGGACAGGGAACGAGCAGTACTTC
.	15	TRBV5-1	.	TRBJ1-4	CASSLRRGFDEKLFF	TGCGCCAGCAGCTTAAGGCGAGGGTTTGATGAAAAACTGTTTTTT
once	15	TRBV7-7	TRBD1	TRBJ2-3	CASSLGQGVSDTQYF	TGTGCCAGCAGCTTAGGACAGGGGGTTTCAGATACGCAGTATTTT
once	21	TRBV28	TRBD2	TRBJ2-7	CASSFFGLGYGTSGTQGEQYF	TGTGCCAGCAGTTTTTTCGGGTTGGGATACGGGACTAGCGGGACCCAGGGGGAGCAGTACTTC
.	12	TRBV27	.	TRBJ2-5	CASSLSGETQYF	TGTGCCAGCAGTTTATCGGGAGAGACCCAGTACTTC
.	14	TRBV7-2	TRBD2	TRBJ2-1	CASSPGLAGEEQFF	TGTGCCAGCAGCCCGGGACTAGCGGGAGAGGAGCAGTTCTTC
few	16	TRBV14	TRBD1	TRBJ2-3	CASSRGQGRSTDTQYF	TGTGCCAGCAGCCGGGGACAGGGGAGGAGCACAGATACGCAGTATTTT
once	16	TRBV5-1	.	TRBJ2-4	CASSFTGMGTKNIQYF	TGCGCCAGCAGCTTTACAGGGATGGGAACCAAAAACATTCAGTACTTC
.	18	TRBV27	.	TRBJ2-7	CASSLTPPLATSSYEQYF	TGTGCCAGCAGTTTGACCCCCCCCTTAGCGACTAGCTCCTACGAGCAGTACTTC
.	15	TRBV7-2	.	TRBJ1-1	CASSKSTALNTEAFF	TGTGCCAGCAGTAAATCGACAGCCTTGAACACTGAAGCTTTCTTT
.	18	TRBV5-4	TRBD2	TRBJ2-4	CASSTGTSGELAKNIQYF	TGTGCCAGCAGCACCGGGACTAGCGGGGAACTAGCCAAAAACATTCAGTACTTC
.	15	TRBV5-4	.	TRBJ1-1	CASSLGQLMNTEAFF	TGTGCCAGCAGCTTGGGACAGCTCATGAACACTGAAGCTTTCTTT
.	12	TRBV5-1	.	TRBJ2-5	CASSVQKETQYF	TGCGCCAGCAGCGTTCAGAAAGAGACCCAGTACTTC
.	16	TRBV5-6	TRBD2	TRBJ2-7	CASSARGSGRVREQYF	TGTGCCAGCAGCGCCCGGGGTAGCGGGAGAGTCAGGGAGCAGTACTTC
.	13	TRBV6-5	.	TRBJ1-2	CASRTITGNGYTF	TGTGCCAGCAGAACTATAACAGGGAATGGCTACACCTTC
few	13	TRBV7-3	.	TRBJ1-2	CASSLATGNGYTF	TGTGCCAGCAGCTTAGCTACAGGGAATGGCTACACCTTC
.	13	TRBV30	.	TRBJ1-4	CAWRIGPSEKLFF	TGTGCCTGGAGGATCGGGCCGAGCGAAAAACTGTTTTTT
.	14	TRBV5-4	.	TRBJ2-5	CASSLKMVQETQYF	TGTGCCAGCAGCTTGAAAATGGTCCAAGAGACCCAGTACTTC
.	14	TRBV6-1	.	TRBJ1-1	CASRRGQQNTEAFF	TGTGCCAGCAGGAGAGGGCAGCAGAACACTGAAGCTTTCTTT
.	15	TRBV5-6	TRBD2	TRBJ2-5	CASSSKAGGGETQYF	TGTGCCAGCAGCTCGAAAGCGGGAGGGGGGGAGACCCAGTACTTC
.	14	TRBV30	.	TRBJ2-7	CAWSVGLGIDEQYF	TGTGCCTGGAGTGTGGGGTTGGGTATCGACGAGCAGTACTTC
.	15	TRBV7-8	.	TRBJ1-5	CASSYSFGASQPQHF	TGTGCCAGCAGTTACTCCTTCGGGGCCAGCCAGCCCCAGCATTTT
.	14	TRBV5-1	.	TRBJ2-5	CASSLTSTQETQYF	TGCGCCAGCAGCTTGACGTCGACGCAAGAGACCCAGTACTTC
.	15	TRBV27	TRBD2	TRBJ2-7	CASSFRWTSDYEQYF	TGTGCCAGCAGTTTTCGCTGGACTAGCGACTACGAGCAGTACTTC
.	15	TRBV2	.	TRBJ1-5	CASSQTDYSNQPQHF	TGTGCCAGCAGTCAGACGGATTATAGCAATCAGCCCCAGCATTTT
.	14	TRBV6-6	TRBD1	TRBJ2-7	CASRRQGPSGEQYF	TGTGCCAGCAGGCGACAGGGACCCTCCGGCGAGCAGTACTTC
.	14	TRBV27	.	TRBJ2-1	CASSLLASGNEQFF	TGTGCCAGCAGTTTGTTGGCCAGCGGCAATGAGCAGTTCTTC
.	14	TRBV9	TRBD2	TRBJ2-3	CASQAGVGADTQYF	TGTGCCAGCCAAGCGGGAGTAGGGGCAGATACGCAGTATTTT
.	12	TRBV28	.	TRBJ2-7	CASNGIRNEQYF	TGTGCCAGCAATGGGATTCGAAACGAGCAGTACTTC
few	13	TRBV2	.	TRBJ1-5	CASNREGNQPQHF	TGTGCCAGCAACAGGGAGGGCAATCAGCCCCAGCATTTT
.	15	TRBV27	.	TRBJ2-7	CASSAGVPIRLEQYF	TGTGCCAGCAGTGCTGGAGTTCCCATACGACTTGAGCAGTACTTC
.	15	TRBV14	.	TRBJ2-5	CASSQAQGHPGTQYF	TGTGCCAGCAGCCAAGCCCAAGGGCACCCGGGGACCCAGTACTTC
.	15	TRBV11-3	TRBD1	TRBJ1-5	CASSTGTGGGQPQHF	TGTGCCAGCAGCACCGGGACAGGGGGCGGTCAGCCCCAGCATTTT
.	13	TRBV7-2	.	TRBJ1-2	CASSPSGNYGYTF	TGTGCCAGCAGCCCCTCCGGGAACTATGGCTACACCTTC
.	14	TRBV29-1	.	TRBJ2-3	CSALGPINTDTQYF	TGCAGTGCCCTGGGGCCAATCAACACAGATACGCAGTATTTT